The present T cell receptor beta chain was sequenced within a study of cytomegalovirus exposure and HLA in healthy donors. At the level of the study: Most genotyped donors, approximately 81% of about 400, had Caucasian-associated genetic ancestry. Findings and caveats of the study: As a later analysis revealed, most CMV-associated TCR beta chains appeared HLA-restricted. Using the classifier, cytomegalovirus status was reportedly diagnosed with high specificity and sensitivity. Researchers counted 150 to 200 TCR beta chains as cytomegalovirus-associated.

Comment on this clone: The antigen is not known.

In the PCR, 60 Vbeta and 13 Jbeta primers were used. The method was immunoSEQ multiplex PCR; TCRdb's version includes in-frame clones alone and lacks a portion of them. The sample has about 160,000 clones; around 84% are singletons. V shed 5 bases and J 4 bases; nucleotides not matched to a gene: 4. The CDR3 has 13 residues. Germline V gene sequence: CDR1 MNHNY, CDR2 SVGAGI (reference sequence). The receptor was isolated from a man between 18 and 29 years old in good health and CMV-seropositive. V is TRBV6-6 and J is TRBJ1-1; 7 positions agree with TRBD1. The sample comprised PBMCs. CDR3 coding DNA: TGTGCCAGCAGTCCCCAGGGGGGCACTGAAGCTTTCTTT. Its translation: CASSPQGGTEAFF.